The 10 T cell receptor beta chains in this list originate from one sample, sequenced in a study of healthy donors' naive CD4 and CD8 T cells. TCR libraries were built from 400 to 650 ng of total RNA by linear amplification. MiXCR, applied by TCRdb to the reads, yields one record per CDR3 protein. The sample lists about 180,000 distinct CDR3 sequences; around 80% were seen once. The sequencing sample was made of naive CD4+ and CD8+ T cells sorted from blood, pooled from several donors. All receptors derive from a pool of human donors in good health; the sample pools cells from several healthy donors.

This chain connects TRBV2 to TRBJ2-5, with 9 bases identical to TRBD1. The germline CDR1 and CDR2 sequences are SNHLY and FYNNEI. The CDR3 totals 14 residues. The V gene end was trimmed by 7 bases and the J gene end by 3 bases; junction bases not matched to a gene: 6. The CDR3 reads CASKFGTGKETQYF. Here the CDR3 DNA reads TGTGCCAGCAAATTCGGGACAGGGAAAGAGACCCAGTACTTC.

The chain is built from TRBV4-1 and TRBJ2-1, with D possibly being TRBD2 (6 bases). Trimming left V 3 bases short and J 5 bases short, with 11 bases between. The CDR3 sequence is 14 residues long. Germline lookup yields CDR1 MGHRA and CDR2 YSYEKL. The CDR3 here is CASSHGLRHNEQFF. CDR3 in DNA: TGCGCCAGCAGCCACGGACTACGCCACAATGAGCAGTTCTTC.

This clonotype was found a few times. The rearrangement links TRBV29-1 to TRBJ2-7; TRBD1 might be the D (5 bases). In germline, CDR1 is SQVTM, CDR2 ANQGSEA. The CDR3 has 13 residues. V shed 2 bases and J shed 3 bases, with 11 bases lying between them. The CDR3 here is CSVEKGYDYEQYF. In DNA, the CDR3 is TGCAGCGTTGAAAAGGGGTACGACTACGAGCAGTACTTC.

The chain employs TRBV4-3 and TRBJ2-1; 7 bases fit TRBD2. Trimming at V came to 6 bases and at J to 6 bases, leaving 8 bases not matched to a gene. The length of the CDR3 is 14 residues. Per the germline V gene, CDR1 is LGHNA and CDR2 is YSLEER. CDR3 sequence reads: CASRSEAGANEQFF. CDR3 nucleotides: TGCGCCAGCAGAAGCGAGGCGGGAGCCAATGAGCAGTTCTTC.

The chain joins TRBV4-1 to TRBJ2-1; D is undetermined. In germline, CDR1 is MGHRA, CDR2 YSYEKL. V lost 1 base to trimming and J lost 0 bases, with 13 bases between them. The CDR3 runs 17 residues. CDR3 loop: CASSQGLESSSYNEQFF. For the CDR3, the DNA is TGCGCCAGCAGCCAAGGGCTAGAGTCTAGCTCCTACAATGAGCAGTTCTTC.

This chain joins TRBV19 and TRBJ1-1; D unresolved. Deletions cut 7 bases from V and 0 bases from J, with 9 bases between. Germline V gene sequence: CDR1 LNHDA, CDR2 SQIVND (reference sequence). The CDR3 extends over 13 amino acids. The CDR3 nucleotides are TGTGCCAGTATACGGGGAATGAACACTGAAGCTTTCTTT. Translation: CASIRGMNTEAFF. Full variable domain (outside the CDR3, taken from reference TRBV19 and TRBJ1-1): DGGITQSPKYLFRKEGQNVTLSCEQNLNHDAMYWYRQDPGQGLRLIYYSQIVNDFQKGDIAEGYSVSREKKESFPLTVTSAQKNPTAFYLCASIRGMNTEAFFGQGTRLTVV.

The chain joins TRBV6-6 to TRBJ1-3; no firm D call. Germline-derived CDR1 and CDR2 are MNHNY and SVGAGI (reference sequence). Trimming took 0 bases from V and 0 from J, leaving 9 bases between them. CDR3 length: 16 amino acids. The DNA for the CDR3 is TGTGCCAGCAGTTACTCTGAACCTTCCTCTGGAAACACCATATATTTT. Its translation: CASSYSEPSSGNTIYF.

The rearrangement uses TRBV29-1 and TRBJ1-2, with 9 bases aligning to TRBD1. J was trimmed by 3 bases and V by 6 bases; bases with no gene match: 5. This CDR3 comprises 13 residues. Germline lookup yields CDR1 SQVTM and CDR2 ANQGSEA. The CDR3 region is CSVGDRVDYGYTF. The DNA for the CDR3 is TGCAGCGTCGGGGACAGGGTCGACTATGGCTACACCTTC.

The genes are TRBV5-5 and TRBJ2-1; TRBD2 matches 7 bases. Germline V gene data show CDR1 as SGHKS and CDR2 as YYEKEE (reference sequence). J was trimmed by 5 bases and V by 2 bases; bases with no gene match: 7. The CDR3 spans 15 residues. This chain's CDR3 is CASSFLTSLNNEQFF. The CDR3 DNA sequence: TGTGCCAGCAGCTTTTTGACTAGCCTCAACAATGAGCAGTTCTTC.

The rearrangement joins TRBV19 to TRBJ2-7; D ambiguous. V lost 3 bases, J lost 3 bases, and 9 bases lay in between. The CDR3 has 13 amino acids. Germline CDR1 is LNHDA and CDR2 is SQIVND (reference sequence). The CDR3 DNA reads TGTGCCAGTAGTATCACCGTTGTCTACGAGCAGTACTTC. Protein product: CASSITVVYEQYF.